The present T cell receptor (beta chain) was sequenced within a study of blood T cell repertoires in COVID-19 (TCRdb year 2020). The study in broad terms: The collaborator samples originated in the United States, Italy and Spain and spanned the acute and convalescent phases of COVID-19. The material from the prospective study consisted of cDNA or gDNA derived from T cells, B-cell-depleted T cells, or PBMCs. The dataset comprised deeply sampled blood TCRbeta repertoires from subjects exposed to, actively infected with, or recovered from COVID-19. A freely available public database, intended as a resource for researchers studying the immune response to SARS-CoV-2, is where the repertoires were released. Samples came from the ongoing ImmuneRACE study (first 160 participants) plus 1,254 subjects from 6 global collaborators. The sample metadata nearly always contained a de-identified subject ID, COVID-19 status, age in years and sex. HLA class I and class II types, where available, came from metadata supplied by the sample provider rather than from assay-based typing. What the study reported, not specific to this receptor: Clinical and demographic metadata were provided uncurated, with the amount varying by source and participant.

TCRbeta CDR3 regions were amplified from genomic DNA by means of the immunoSEQ Assay, a bias-controlled multiplex PCR. Regarding the original processing steps: Within the assay, amplification of reference gene primers was used to estimate how many nucleated cells each sample contained. To quantify the absolute abundance of each unique TCRbeta CDR3 rearrangement, sequence reads were collapsed and filtered. For each sample, productive Simpson clonality was calculated by taking the square root of Simpson's diversity index across productive rearrangements. The table was pulled from immuneACCESS by TCRdb, which kept in-frame rearrangements only. Such tables lose some clones; where checked, under half of the loss comes from unresolved V genes, and the rest has no known cause. V, J and clone size reflect that table, while D and trimming were determined from the DNA. Across this sample there are about 320,000 clones, with around 84% seen only once. About 2% of the sample is held by the ten biggest clonotypes.

This clone appeared once. Its antigen target is currently unknown. Base qualities are not provided; no much larger clone lies one nucleotide away. Enrolling through a virtual design, the prospective study's participants ranged in age from roughly 18 to 100 years and lived across some 22 United States geographic areas. Cohort assignment in the prospective study relied on participant-reported clinical history from a screening survey and a study questionnaire. A participant counted as exposed if, within 2 weeks of entering the study, that participant had been in contact with someone who had a PCR-confirmed or clinician-diagnosed COVID-19 case. In the prospective study, whole blood, serum and a nasopharyngeal or oropharyngeal swab were collected from each participant by mobile phlebotomists. Participants in the prospective study had the option to provide additional blood draws and questionnaires over a roughly 2-month period. Blood samples from the prospective study were shipped frozen or at room temperature prior to DNA extraction.

The receptor comes from a woman aged 25 to 39 who had been exposed to COVID-19. The sequencing sample was made of PBMCs or T cells enriched from blood (not recorded which).

The base sequence is TGTGCCTGGAGGGTAACGGGACGGGGGGACTCCTACGAGCAGTACTTC. Its coded protein is CAWRVTGRGDSYEQYF. This chain is built from TRBV30 and TRBJ2-7; 7 central bases correspond to TRBD2. CDR1 and CDR2, per the germline V gene (reference sequence), are GTSNPN and SVGIG. Here V drops 3 bases and J drops 0 bases, and the junction holds 11 bases not matched to any gene. Inclusive of the bounding cysteine and phenylalanine, the CDR3 is 16 residues long. Only the CDR3 region is kept as DNA, spanning 48 bases read in frame from base 1.